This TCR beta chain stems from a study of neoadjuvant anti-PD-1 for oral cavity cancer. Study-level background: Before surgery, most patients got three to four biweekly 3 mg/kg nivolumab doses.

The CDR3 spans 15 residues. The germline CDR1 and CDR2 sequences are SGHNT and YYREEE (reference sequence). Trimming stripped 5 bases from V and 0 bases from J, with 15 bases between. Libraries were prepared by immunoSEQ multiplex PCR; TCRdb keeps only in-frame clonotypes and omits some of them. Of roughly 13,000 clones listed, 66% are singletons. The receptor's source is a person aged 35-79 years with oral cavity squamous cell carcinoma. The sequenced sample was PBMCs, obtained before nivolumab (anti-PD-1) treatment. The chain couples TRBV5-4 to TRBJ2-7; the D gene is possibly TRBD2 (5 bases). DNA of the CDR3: TGTGCCAGCAGGGCGAGCGGAAGAAGCTCCTACGAGCAGTACTTC. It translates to CASRASGRSSYEQYF.